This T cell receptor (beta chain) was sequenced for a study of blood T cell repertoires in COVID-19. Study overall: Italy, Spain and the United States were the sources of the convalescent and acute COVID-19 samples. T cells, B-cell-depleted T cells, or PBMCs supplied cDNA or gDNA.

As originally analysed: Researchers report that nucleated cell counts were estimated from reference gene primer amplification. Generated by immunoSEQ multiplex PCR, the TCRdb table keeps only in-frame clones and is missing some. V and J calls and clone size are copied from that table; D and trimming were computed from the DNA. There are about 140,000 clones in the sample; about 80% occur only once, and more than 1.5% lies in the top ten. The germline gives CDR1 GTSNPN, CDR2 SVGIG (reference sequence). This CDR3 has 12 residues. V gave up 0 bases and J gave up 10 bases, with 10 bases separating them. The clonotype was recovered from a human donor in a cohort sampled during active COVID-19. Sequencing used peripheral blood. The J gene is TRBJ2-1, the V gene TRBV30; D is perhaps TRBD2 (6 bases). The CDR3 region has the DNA TGTGCCTGGAGTGTACGGGGGAGGGAGCAGTTCTTC. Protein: CAWSVRGREQFF.